The clone carrying this T cell receptor (beta chain) has just a few counts. Its matching antigen is unknown. The sample comes from a study of Graves' ophthalmopathy and Graves' hyperthyroidism. No progression to ophthalmopathy over 18 months defined stable hyperthyroidism. Other autoimmune diseases, uncontrolled infections, pregnancy or lactation led to the exclusion of patients. It was from roughly 10 ml of fresh peripheral blood that the PBMCs came. RNA transcripts provided the template for amplifying TCR beta CDR3 regions. Investigators did first-round RT-PCR with HTBI primers, then second-round multiplex PCR. TCRdb itself ran the multiplex PCR reads through MiXCR, one entry per CDR3 protein. Of some 380,000 distinct CDR3 sequences listed, 15% are singletons. V was pared by 5 bases and J by 3 bases, with 23 bases between. In germline, CDR1 is SGHAT, CDR2 FQDESV (reference sequence). The CDR3 is 18 amino acids.

Study findings and constraints: Sensitivity reached 87.88% and specificity 75% to 82% for a 13-signature model separating ophthalmopathy from stable hyperthyroidism.

The TCR was taken from a woman younger than 35 with stable Graves' hyperthyroidism. This chain links TRBV11-1 with TRBJ1-3; TRBD1 is a possible D gene (5 bases). Input material: peripheral blood. The CDR3: CASSPPGGDTAVGNTIYF. CDR3 sequence (DNA): TGTGCCAGCAGCCCCCCCGGGGGGGATACCGCTGTTGGAAACACCATATATTTT. The variable domain in full, completed from reference TRBV11-1 and TRBJ1-3, reads EAEVAQSPRYKITEKSQAVAFWCDPISGHATLYWYRQILGQGPELLVQFQDESVVDDSQLPKDRFSAERLKGVDSTLKIQPAELGDSAMYLCASSPPGGDTAVGNTIYFGEGSWLTVV.